One sample yielded the 31 T cell receptor beta chains listed below, sequenced in a study of blood T cell repertoires in COVID-19. Assay: immunoSEQ multiplex PCR; the TCRdb copy retains only in-frame clones and omits some. The data hold 250,000 to 300,000 clones, with roughly 89% observed a single time. What was sequenced was peripheral blood. The receptors were sampled from a woman aged 55-69 years with COVID-19, enrolled during active disease.

The J gene is TRBJ1-2, the V gene TRBV6-5; 7 bases match TRBD1. The CDR3 length is 13 residues. J gave up 6 bases and V 5 bases, and 6 bases lay outside the gene matches. Germline lookup yields CDR1 MNHEY and CDR2 SVGAGI. CDR3 loop: CASSTAGGHGYTF. CDR3 DNA: TGTGCCAGCAGTACCGCAGGGGGTCATGGCTACACCTTC.

V gene TRBV19 combines with J gene TRBJ1-1; 8 bases line up with TRBD1. The CDR3 consists of 16 residues. V shed 2 bases, J shed 5 bases, and the junction held 10 bases outside the gene matches. Looked up from germline, CDR1 is LNHDA and CDR2 is SQIVND (reference sequence). The CDR3 DNA sequence: TGTGCCAGTAGTATACAGGGGGCTAGGAGGAGTACTGAAGCTTTCTTT. This gives the protein CASSIQGARRSTEAFF.

J is TRBJ1-4 and V is TRBV27; 9 bases match TRBD1. This CDR3 contains 15 residues. J lost 6 bases, V lost 3 bases, and 5 bases had no gene match. Germline lookup yields CDR1 MNHEY and CDR2 SMNVEV (reference sequence). The CDR3 spells CASSLGGQGYEKLFF. CDR3 DNA: TGTGCCAGCAGTTTGGGGGGACAGGGCTATGAAAAACTGTTTTTT.

In nucleotides, the CDR3 is TGTGCCAGTAGTATAGTAGGGACAGGGGGTCGGAATTCACCCCTCCACTTT. It yields the protein CASSIVGTGGRNSPLHF. The V and J genes are TRBV19 and TRBJ1-6; 11 bases map to TRBD1. V trimming: 1 base; J trimming: 7 bases; junction bases outside the gene matches: 6. Germline V gives CDR1 LNHDA, CDR2 SQIVND (reference sequence). The CDR3 contains 17 residues.

The chain uses TRBV12-3 or TRBV12-4 and TRBJ1-5; D unresolved. Trimming took off 4 bases at V and 9 bases at J, with 10 bases between the two ends. This CDR3 has 12 residues. DNA of the CDR3: TGTGCCAGCAGTTGGGGAGGTGGGCCCCAGCATTTT. Protein product: CASSWGGGPQHF.

This chain links TRBV28 with TRBJ2-1; tentatively, D is TRBD2 (5 bases). Germline V gene sequence: CDR1 MDHEN, CDR2 SYDVKM. The germline V and J ends were trimmed by 5 bases and 9 bases, with 11 bases remaining between them. The CDR3 has 12 amino acids. As DNA, the CDR3 is TGTGCCAGCAGTCCACGGGGTGGTGAGCAGTTCTTC. This encodes CASSPRGGEQFF.

This sequence joins TRBV6-2 or TRBV6-3 and TRBJ2-3; the D gene is possibly TRBD1 (6 bases). This CDR3 region has 13 residues. V dropped 3 bases and J dropped 9 bases, with 13 bases sitting between them. Germline V lookup: CDR1 MNHEY, CDR2 SVGEGT. CDR3 DNA sequence: TGTGCCAGCAGTTATGCTCGAAGGGGGACGCAGTATTTT. This codes for CASSYARRGTQYF.

The rearrangement uses TRBV3-1 (or the pseudogene TRBV3-2) and TRBJ1-4; TRBD1 matches at 7 bases. The CDR3 has 14 amino acids. CDR1 and CDR2 from the germline V gene are LGHDT and YNNKEL (reference sequence). The ends lost 3 bases at V and 8 bases at J; junction bases unmatched: 6. The DNA for the CDR3 is TGTGCCAGCAGCCATGGAGGGGGCGGAGAAAAACTGTTTTTT. Its translation: CASSHGGGGEKLFF.

This clone has only one observation. The gene calls are TRBV4-2 and TRBJ2-1; 10 bases fit TRBD2. V shed 0 bases and J 1 base; nucleotides not matched to a gene: 9. CDR1 and CDR2 from the germline V gene are LGHNA and YNFKEQ. CDR3 length equals 19 residues. The CDR3 DNA reads TGTGCCAGCAGCCAAGATGGCAGCGGGGGGGCCTGGTCCTACAATGAGCAGTTCTTC. Translation: CASSQDGSGGAWSYNEQFF.

This clone was recorded once. This chain links TRBV15 with TRBJ1-3; 9 bases align to TRBD1. The CDR3 sequence is 19 residues long. J was trimmed by 0 bases and V by 0 bases; bases with no gene match: 9. Germline lookup yields CDR1 LNHNV and CDR2 YYDKDF (reference sequence). This CDR3 reads CATSRDGGQGRTSGNTIYF. The CDR3 DNA follows: TGTGCCACCAGCAGAGATGGGGGACAGGGCCGTACCTCTGGAAACACCATATATTTT.

This chain connects TRBV10-3 to TRBJ2-3; 12 bases match TRBD2. CDR1 is ENHRY, CDR2 SYGVKD, per germline. V lost 4 bases, J lost 2 bases, and 4 bases stayed unmatched. The CDR3 has 16 residues. The CDR3, as DNA: TGTGCCATCAGTGTTACTAGCGGGGGGATCACAGATACGCAGTATTTT. Encoded protein: CAISVTSGGITDTQYF.

The rearrangement uses TRBV7-8 and TRBJ2-7; tentatively, D is TRBD1 (6 bases). Germline CDR1 is SGHVS and CDR2 is FQNEAQ. Trimming shortened V by 2 bases and J by 2 bases, and 16 bases separated the two germline ends. The CDR3 is 16 residues long. The CDR3 DNA reads TGTGCCAGCAGCTTAAGACAAGGGGGAATACCCTACGAGCAGTACTTC. Protein sequence: CASSLRQGGIPYEQYF.

The chain couples TRBV5-6 to TRBJ1-1; D perhaps matches TRBD1 (6 bases). V was pared by 1 base and J by 4 bases, with 8 bases between. CDR1 and CDR2 from the germline V gene are SGHDT and YYEEEE. The length of the CDR3 is 13 residues. The CDR3 protein is CASSLLGGTEAFF. The CDR3 DNA reads TGTGCCAGCAGCTTGTTAGGGGGCACTGAAGCTTTCTTT.

The CDR3 DNA sequence: TGCAGCGTTGCCACAGATTATAATTCACCCCTCCACTTT. Amino acid sequence: CSVATDYNSPLHF. The gene calls are TRBV29-1 and TRBJ1-6, with D hard to call. Per the germline V gene, CDR1 is SQVTM and CDR2 is ANQGSEA. This CDR3 has 13 residues. The V and J ends lost 4 bases and 4 bases respectively, with 8 bases between them.

The chain links TRBV14 to TRBJ2-5, with D maybe TRBD1 (5 bases). Germline V lookup: CDR1 SGHDN, CDR2 FVKESK. V lost 5 bases, J lost 5 bases, and 12 bases lay in between. CDR3 length: 13 amino acids. CDR3 residues: CASSLGPGETQYF. CDR3 DNA: TGTGCCAGCAGCTTGGGGCCTGGGGAGACCCAGTACTTC.

This clone showed up just once. V and J are TRBV5-4 and TRBJ1-6; 9 bases are shared with TRBD1. This CDR3 comprises 14 residues. Germline V gene lookup returns CDR1 SGHNT and CDR2 YYREEE (reference sequence). Losses at the gene ends were 4 bases for V and 7 bases for J; bases not matched to a gene: 3. CDR3 nucleotide sequence: TGTGCCAGCAGCGGCGGACAGGGGAATTCACCCCTCCACTTT. Protein sequence: CASSGGQGNSPLHF.

J is TRBJ2-1 and V is TRBV6-2 or TRBV6-3, with 8 positions matching TRBD1. Germline V gene lookup returns CDR1 MNHEY and CDR2 SVGEGT. The CDR3 extends over 12 amino acids. V shed 6 bases, J shed 9 bases, and the junction held 4 bases outside the gene matches. CDR3 sequence reads: CASSLDRGEQFF. The CDR3, as DNA: TGTGCCAGCAGCCTAGACAGGGGTGAGCAGTTCTTC.

This rearrangement joins TRBV29-1 to TRBJ2-2; D perhaps matches TRBD1 (6 bases). CDR3 length equals 13 residues. Germline V gene data show CDR1 as SQVTM and CDR2 as ANQGSEA. V shed 5 bases and J shed 7 bases, with 14 bases lying between them. CDR3 residues: CSVTDRAFGELFF. The CDR3 DNA sequence: TGCAGCGTTACGGACAGAGCTTTCGGGGAGCTGTTTTTT.

V and J are TRBV7-2 and TRBJ2-3, with TRBD2 matching over 10 bases. This CDR3 spans 16 amino acids. V dropped 4 bases and J dropped 4; count of bases not matched to a gene: 8. Per the germline V gene, CDR1 is SGHTA and CDR2 is FQGNSA. The CDR3, as DNA: TGTGCCAGCAGCTCCGGGCGTCTAGCGGGGGCAGATACGCAGTATTTT. Translated: CASSSGRLAGADTQYF.

The chain recombines TRBV19 with TRBJ1-2, with TRBD1 as a possible D gene (6 bases). Germline assignment: CDR1 LNHDA and CDR2 SQIVND (reference sequence). CDR3 length: 13 residues. Trimming cost V 2 bases and J 8 bases, with 12 bases left between them. CDR3 region: CASSISTGQGYTF. The CDR3 DNA reads TGTGCCAGTAGTATATCTACAGGGCAAGGCTACACCTTC.

CDR3 amino acids: CASSPPGRSPGAFF. The CDR3, as DNA: TGTGCCAGCAGCCCCCCCGGCAGATCCCCAGGAGCTTTCTTT. The chain couples TRBV7-8 to TRBJ1-1; no definite D call. V was shortened by 5 bases and J by 10 bases, with 20 bases between the two germline ends. In germline, CDR1 is SGHVS, CDR2 FQNEAQ. The CDR3 extends over 14 amino acids.

This chain links TRBV7-2 with TRBJ1-1; D not resolved. The CDR3 covers 14 residues. CDR1 SGHTA and CDR2 FQGNSA come from the germline V gene. Trimming removed 5 bases at V and 4 bases at J, with 14 bases between. The CDR3 bases are TGTGCCAGCAGCGGAGGGAATAGACCCACTGAAGCTTTCTTT. Its protein is CASSGGNRPTEAFF.

CDR3 sequence reads: CASSPRTGGFDEQFF. The CDR3 DNA reads as TGTGCCAGCAGCCCCAGGACAGGGGGCTTCGATGAGCAGTTCTTC. This chain links TRBV13 with TRBJ2-1, with 11 bases lining up with TRBD1. The germline CDR1 and CDR2 sequences are PRHDT and FYEKMQ (reference sequence). This CDR3 is built from 15 residues. J lost 8 bases, V lost 5 bases, and 8 bases had no gene match. Filled out from reference TRBV13 and TRBJ2-1, the complete variable domain reads AAGVIQSPRHLIKEKRETATLKCYPIPRHDTVYWYQQGPGQDPQFLISFYEKMQSDKGSIPDRFSAQQFSDYHSELNMSSLELGDSALYFCASSPRTGGFDEQFFGPGTRLTVL.

V gene TRBV27 combines with J gene TRBJ1-5; possible D gene TRBD1, 5 bases. Germline V gene sequence: CDR1 MNHEY, CDR2 SMNVEV (reference sequence). This CDR3 contains 15 residues. Trimming cost V 3 bases and J 6 bases, with 15 bases left between them. CDR3 nucleotide sequence: TGTGCCAGCAGTTTTAGCTCTCAGGGAGGTCAGCCCCAGCATTTT. This codes for CASSFSSQGGQPQHF.

The chain employs TRBV2 and TRBJ1-1; no reliable D call. Germline values: CDR1 SNHLY, CDR2 FYNNEI. This CDR3 comprises 12 residues. Trimming removed 7 bases from V and 10 bases from J, with 16 bases in between. CDR3 DNA: TGTGCCAGCAAGTTCGGAACGGAGGGAGCTTTCTTT. Residues: CASKFGTEGAFF. Based on the CDR3 plus reference TRBV2 and TRBJ1-1, the full variable domain is EPEVTQTPSHQVTQMGQEVILRCVPISNHLYFYWYRQILGQKVEFLVSFYNNEISEKSEIFDDQFSVERPDGSNFTLKIRSTKLEDSAMYFCASKFGTEGAFFGQGTRLTVV.

The rearrangement uses TRBV7-2 and TRBJ2-3; 12 bases fit TRBD2. This CDR3 region has 16 residues. With V trimmed by 1 base and J by 4 bases, 3 bases remained unmatched. Per the germline V gene, CDR1 is SGHTA and CDR2 is FQGNSA. The CDR3 DNA sequence: TGTGCCAGCAGCTTAGTGCTAGCGGGGGGGCCAGATACGCAGTATTTT. Translated, it gives CASSLVLAGGPDTQYF.

The chain employs TRBV7-8 and TRBJ1-4; D remains unclear. This CDR3 comprises 15 residues. V was cut by 5 bases and J by 7 bases, with 17 bases left in between. Germline V gene sequence: CDR1 SGHVS, CDR2 FQNEAQ. The CDR3 DNA reads TGTGCCAGCAGCCAGAGTGGCCTATCGGGTGAAAAACTGTTTTTT. This sequence encodes CASSQSGLSGEKLFF.

In its sample, this clone was seen once. A junction boundary mismatches the germline segment, possibly from a read error. DNA for the CDR3: TGTGCTAGCAGCCTGACGGACTCTAGCACAGATACGCAGTATTTT. This sequence encodes CASSLTDSSTDTQYF. The rearrangement uses TRBV7-7 and TRBJ2-3, with a weak D call TRBD2 (5 bases). This CDR3 contains 15 residues. Germline lookup yields CDR1 SSHAT and CDR2 FNYEAQ (reference sequence).

V usage is TRBV6-5 and J usage is TRBJ1-5; D is possibly TRBD1 (6 bases). The CDR3 is 14 amino acids. The germline V gene has CDR1 MNHEY and CDR2 SVGAGI. Deletions cut 8 bases from V and 2 bases from J, with 13 bases between. The CDR3 spells CASARTVRNQPQHF. CDR3 nucleotides: TGTGCCAGCGCCCGGACAGTTCGCAATCAGCCCCAGCATTTT.

V usage is TRBV3-1 (or the pseudogene TRBV3-2) and J usage is TRBJ1-2, with D perhaps matching TRBD1 (6 bases). Germline loops: CDR1 LGHDT, CDR2 YNNKEL (reference sequence). The V gene lost 4 bases and the J gene lost 2 bases, with 17 bases spanning the gap. This CDR3 is 16 amino acids long. Written as DNA, the CDR3 is TGTGCCAGCAGCCCCCCTGGACAGATAACCAACTATGGCTACACCTTC. Translation: CASSPPGQITNYGYTF.

This clone was detected only a few times. The rearrangement joins TRBV6-5 to TRBJ1-1, with no clear D. The V gene's germline CDR1 is MNHEY and CDR2 SVGAGI. V shed 6 bases and J shed 0 bases, with 11 bases lying between them. The CDR3 spans 14 residues. CDR3 nucleotides: TGTGCCAGCAGCTCGGGTCACATGAACACTGAAGCTTTCTTT. Translation: CASSSGHMNTEAFF.